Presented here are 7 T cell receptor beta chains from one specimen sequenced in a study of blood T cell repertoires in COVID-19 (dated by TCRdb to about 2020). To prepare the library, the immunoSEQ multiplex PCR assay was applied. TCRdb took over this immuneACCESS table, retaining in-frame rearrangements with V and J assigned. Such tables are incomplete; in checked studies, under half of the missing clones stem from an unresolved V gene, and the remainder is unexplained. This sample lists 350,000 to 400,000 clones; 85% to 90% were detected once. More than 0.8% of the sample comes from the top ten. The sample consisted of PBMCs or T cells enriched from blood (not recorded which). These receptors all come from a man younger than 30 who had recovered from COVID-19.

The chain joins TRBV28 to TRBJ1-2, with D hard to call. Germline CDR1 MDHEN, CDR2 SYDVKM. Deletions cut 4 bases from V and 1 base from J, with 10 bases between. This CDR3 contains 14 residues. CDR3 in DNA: TGTGCCAGCAGTTCCTCGGGTCTTAACTATGGCTACACCTTC. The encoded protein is CASSSSGLNYGYTF.

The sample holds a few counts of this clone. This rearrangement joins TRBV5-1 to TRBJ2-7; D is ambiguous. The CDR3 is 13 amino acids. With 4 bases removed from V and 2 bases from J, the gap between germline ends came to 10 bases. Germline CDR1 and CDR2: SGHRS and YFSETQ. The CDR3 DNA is TGCGCCAGCAGCATCGTTGAGACCTACGAGCAGTACTTC. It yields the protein CASSIVETYEQYF.

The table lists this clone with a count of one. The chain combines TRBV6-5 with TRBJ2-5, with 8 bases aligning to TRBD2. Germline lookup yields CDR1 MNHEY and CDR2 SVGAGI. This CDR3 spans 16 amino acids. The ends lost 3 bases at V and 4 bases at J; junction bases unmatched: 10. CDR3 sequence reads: CASSYTAGGVGETQYF. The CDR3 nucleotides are TGTGCCAGCAGTTATACCGCGGGGGGCGTGGGAGAGACCCAGTACTTC.

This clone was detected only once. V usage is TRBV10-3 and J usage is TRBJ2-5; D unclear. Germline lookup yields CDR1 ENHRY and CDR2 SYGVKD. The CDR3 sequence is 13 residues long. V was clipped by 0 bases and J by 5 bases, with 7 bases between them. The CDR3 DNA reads TGTGCCATCAGTGAGTCGAGTATGGAGACCCAGTACTTC. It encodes CAISESSMETQYF.

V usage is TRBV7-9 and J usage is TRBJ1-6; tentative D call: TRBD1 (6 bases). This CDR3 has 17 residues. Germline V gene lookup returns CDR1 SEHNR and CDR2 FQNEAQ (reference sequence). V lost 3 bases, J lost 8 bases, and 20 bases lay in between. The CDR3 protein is CASSFLSAGEWDSPLHF. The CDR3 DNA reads TGTGCCAGCAGCTTCCTTTCTGCAGGGGAGTGGGATTCACCCCTCCACTTT.

The CDR3: CASSLTRTDQTELFF. The DNA for the CDR3 is TGTGCCAGCAGTTTGACCCGGACAGATCAGACGGAACTGTTTTTT. This rearrangement joins TRBV27 to TRBJ1-4, with TRBD1 as a possible D gene (6 bases). The germline V gene has CDR1 MNHEY and CDR2 SMNVEV (reference sequence). Trimming pared 3 bases from V and 12 bases from J, leaving 20 bases between. The CDR3 contains 15 residues.

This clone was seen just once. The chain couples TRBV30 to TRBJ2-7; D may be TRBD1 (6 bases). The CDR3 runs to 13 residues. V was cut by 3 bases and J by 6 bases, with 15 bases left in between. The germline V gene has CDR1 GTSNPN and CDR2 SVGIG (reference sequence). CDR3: CAWRRAGVIEQYF. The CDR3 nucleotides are TGTGCCTGGAGGAGGGCAGGGGTAATCGAGCAGTACTTC.